This T cell receptor beta chain was retrieved from a study of blood T cell repertoires in COVID-19. Deletions cut 0 bases from V and 2 bases from J, with 20 bases between. The CDR3 contains 18 residues. Germline V gene lookup returns CDR1 SGHDT and CDR2 YYEEEE. Assay used: immunoSEQ multiplex PCR; TCRdb lists only in-frame clones, some missing. The data show 300,000 to 400,000 clones, with about 90% seen just once and around 3% held by the top ten. The chain links TRBV5-6 to TRBJ1-2; D is ambiguous. Sample: peripheral blood. The clonotype comes from a woman aged 30 to 39 with COVID-19, enrolled during active disease. CDR3 protein: CASSLGADPNGENYGYTF. The CDR3 nucleotides read TGTGCCAGCAGCTTGGGAGCGGACCCGAACGGGGAGAACTATGGCTACACCTTC.